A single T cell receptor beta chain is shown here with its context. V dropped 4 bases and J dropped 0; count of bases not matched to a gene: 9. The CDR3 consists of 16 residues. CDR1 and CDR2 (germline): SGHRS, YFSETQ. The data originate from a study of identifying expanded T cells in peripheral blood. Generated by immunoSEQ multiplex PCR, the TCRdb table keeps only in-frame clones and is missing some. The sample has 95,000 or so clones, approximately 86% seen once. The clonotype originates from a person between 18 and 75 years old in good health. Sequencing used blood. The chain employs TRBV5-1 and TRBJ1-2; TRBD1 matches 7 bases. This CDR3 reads CASSPGQLHANYGYTF. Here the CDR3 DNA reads TGCGCCAGCAGCCCGGGACAGCTCCATGCTAACTATGGCTACACCTTC.